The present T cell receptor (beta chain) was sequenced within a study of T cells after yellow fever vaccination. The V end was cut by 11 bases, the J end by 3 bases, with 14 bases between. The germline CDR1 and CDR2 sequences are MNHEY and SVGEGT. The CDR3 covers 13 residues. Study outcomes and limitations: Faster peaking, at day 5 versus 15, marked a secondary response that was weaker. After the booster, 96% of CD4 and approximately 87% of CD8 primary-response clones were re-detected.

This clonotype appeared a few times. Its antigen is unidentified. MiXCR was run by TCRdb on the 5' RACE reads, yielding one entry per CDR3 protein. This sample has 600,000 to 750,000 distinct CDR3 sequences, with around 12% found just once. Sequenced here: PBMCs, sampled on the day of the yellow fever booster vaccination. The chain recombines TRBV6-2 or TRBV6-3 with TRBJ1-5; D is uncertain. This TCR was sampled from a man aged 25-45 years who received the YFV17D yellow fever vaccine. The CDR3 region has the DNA TGTGCCGGAGGCGGGTTTTACAATCAGCCCCAGCATTTT. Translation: CAGGGFYNQPQHF.